A selection of T cell receptor beta chains follows, all from one sample in a study of cytomegalovirus exposure and HLA in healthy donors. The assay was immunoSEQ multiplex PCR, and TCRdb's table has in-frame clones only and misses some. In the table there are 150,000 to 200,000 clones, about 78% of which are singletons. Sequenced input: PBMCs. Source of these receptors: a male donor in good health and CMV-seronegative. CDR3s include the opening cysteine and the closing phenylalanine or tryptophan. The D gene is left open where the match is weak. Clone size is not always given. Where it is, it says once, few, many or a class for expanded clones.

V	J	D	length	size	CDR3	DNA
TRBV21-1	TRBJ2-5	NA	17	once	CASSKVEGLAGVETQYF	TGTGCCAGCAGCAAAGTCGAGGGACTAGCGGGGGTTGAGACCCAGTACTTC
TRBV29-1	TRBJ2-7	NA	13	NA	CSVGPTGGYEQYF	TGCAGCGTCGGGCCTACCGGGGGCTACGAGCAGTACTTC
TRBV2	TRBJ1-1	TRBD1	18	NA	CASSEATGVLRLNTEAFF	TGTGCCAGCAGTGAAGCTACAGGGGTTCTGCGGTTGAACACTGAAGCTTTCTTT
TRBV19	TRBJ1-1	NA	12	NA	CASEALNTEAFF	TGTGCCAGCGAAGCCTTGAACACTGAAGCTTTCTTT
TRBV28	TRBJ2-1	TRBD2	20	NA	CASSRTGLAGGPRSYNEQFF	TGTGCCAGCAGTCGCACCGGACTAGCGGGAGGGCCGAGGTCCTACAATGAGCAGTTCTTC
TRBV19	TRBJ2-7	NA	12	NA	CASSTKQGEQYF	TGTGCCAGTAGTACGAAACAGGGCGAGCAGTACTTC
TRBV4-3	TRBJ2-2	NA	14	few	CASSQGQGVGELFF	TGCGCCAGCAGCCAAGGGCAGGGCGTCGGGGAGCTGTTTTTT
TRBV7-8	TRBJ1-3	NA	14	NA	CASSLAVSGNTIYF	TGTGCCAGCAGCTTAGCCGTCTCGGGAAACACCATATATTTT
TRBV5-6	TRBJ2-5	NA	13	NA	CASIDGQSSEQYF	TGTGCCAGCATCGACGGACAATCTAGTGAGCAGTACTTC
TRBV6-6	TRBJ1-1	NA	14	NA	CASNSRGSNTEAFF	TGTGCCAGCAACTCCAGGGGAAGTAACACTGAAGCTTTCTTT
TRBV6-1	TRBJ1-2	NA	16	NA	CASSAHGGRLSYGYTF	TGTGCCAGCAGTGCCCATGGGGGGAGGTTGAGCTATGGCTACACCTTC
TRBV7-9	TRBJ1-1	NA	14	NA	CASSLSGLNTEAFF	TGTGCCAGCAGCTTATCAGGGCTGAACACTGAAGCTTTCTTT
TRBV28	TRBJ2-7	TRBD1	13	NA	CASSQGQSYEQYF	TGTGCCAGCAGCCAGGGACAGTCCTACGAGCAGTACTTC
TRBV13	TRBJ2-2	NA	13	NA	CASSTTNTGELFF	TGTGCCAGCAGCACTACAAACACCGGGGAGCTGTTTTTT
TRBV9	TRBJ1-1	TRBD1	15	NA	CASSGTGNLRGEAFF	TGTGCCAGCAGCGGGACAGGGAACTTGAGGGGTGAAGCTTTCTTT
TRBV18	TRBJ1-4	TRBD1	15	NA	CASSPPGQASEKLFF	TGTGCCAGCTCACCACCGGGACAGGCTTCAGAAAAACTGTTTTTT
TRBV5-1	TRBJ2-7	TRBD2	14	NA	CASSLSGRADGQYF	TGCGCCAGCAGCTTGTCGGGGAGGGCCGACGGGCAGTACTTC
TRBV19	TRBJ2-3	NA	14	NA	CASSARSSTDTQYF	TGTGCCAGTAGCGCGCGTTCTAGCACAGATACGCAGTATTTT
TRBV27	TRBJ2-1	TRBD2	17	NA	CASIPTSGGPAYNEQFF	TGTGCCAGCATTCCGACTAGCGGGGGCCCCGCCTACAATGAGCAGTTCTTC
TRBV27	TRBJ2-7	TRBD1	13	NA	CASSYRGVDEQYF	TGTGCCAGCAGCTACAGGGGGGTGGACGAGCAGTACTTC
TRBV9	TRBJ2-3	TRBD1	14	once	CASSFRTGADTQYF	TGTGCCAGCAGCTTTCGGACAGGAGCAGATACGCAGTATTTT
TRBV2	TRBJ1-1	NA	14	few	CASRKDIPNTEAFF	TGTGCCAGCAGGAAGGACATACCGAACACTGAAGCTTTCTTT
TRBV29-1	TRBJ1-2	NA	13	NA	CSVEVPDGDGYTF	TGCAGCGTTGAAGTACCGGACGGGGATGGCTACACCTTC
TRBV5-1	TRBJ2-1	TRBD2	15	once	CASSSTGTSGNEQFF	TGCGCCAGCAGTTCCACCGGGACTAGCGGCAATGAGCAGTTCTTC
TRBV6-1	TRBJ1-2	NA	14	NA	CASSPPRHRVGYTF	TGTGCCAGCAGTCCACCTCGACACAGGGTTGGCTACACCTTC
TRBV30	TRBJ2-7	TRBD1	13	NA	CAWSVGQGYEQYF	TGTGCCTGGAGTGTAGGACAGGGATACGAGCAGTACTTC
TRBV29-1	TRBJ2-1	NA	11	NA	CSVEEVVLQFF	TGCAGCGTTGAAGAGGTAGTTTTGCAGTTCTTC
TRBV5-1	TRBJ2-1	TRBD2	14	NA	CASSLTSGGDEQFF	TGCGCCAGCAGCTTGACTAGCGGGGGCGATGAGCAGTTCTTC
TRBV5-4	TRBJ2-3	TRBD2	16	NA	CASRMVGGGSTDTQYF	TGTGCCAGCAGAATGGTGGGCGGGGGGAGCACAGATACGCAGTATTTT
TRBV5-4	TRBJ2-5	NA	13	NA	CASSTDNQETQYF	TGTGCCAGCAGCACCGACAACCAAGAGACCCAGTACTTC
TRBV4-2	TRBJ2-7	NA	14	NA	CASSQETDSYEQYF	TGTGCCAGCAGCCAAGAGACAGACTCCTACGAGCAGTACTTC
TRBV7-9	TRBJ2-1	TRBD2	15	NA	CASSLREGGHNEQFF	TGTGCCAGCAGCCTTCGGGAGGGGGGTCACAATGAGCAGTTCTTC
TRBV6-6	TRBJ2-5	TRBD2	16	NA	CASSSPPSGNQETQYF	TGTGCCAGCAGTTCCCCCCCTAGCGGGAACCAAGAGACCCAGTACTTC
TRBV19	TRBJ1-1	NA	12	NA	CASRYGNTEAFF	TGTGCCAGTAGGTACGGTAACACTGAAGCTTTCTTT
TRBV28	TRBJ2-2	TRBD1	15	NA	CASRTGGAETGELFF	TGTGCCAGCCGGACAGGGGGCGCAGAAACCGGGGAGCTGTTTTTT
TRBV19	TRBJ2-6	NA	15	once	CASSSDIPGANVLTF	TGTGCCAGTAGTTCCGACATCCCTGGGGCCAACGTCCTGACTTTC
TRBV11-2	TRBJ1-2	NA	16	NA	CASSHLPGRANYGYTF	TGTGCCAGCAGCCACTTGCCGGGAAGGGCTAACTATGGCTACACCTTC